The 4 T cell receptor beta chains below all came from one sample that was sequenced in a study of blood T cell repertoires in COVID-19. Libraries were prepared by immunoSEQ multiplex PCR; TCRdb keeps only in-frame clonotypes and omits some of them. In the table there are 50,000 or so clones, under 90% of which are singletons. The source material was peripheral blood. The receptors come from a human donor in a cohort sampled during active COVID-19.

This chain's CDR3 is CASSRQGNTEAFF. The DNA of the CDR3 is TGCGCCAGCAGCCGACAAGGGAACACTGAAGCTTTCTTT. V usage is TRBV4-1 and J usage is TRBJ1-1; D remains unclear. Trimming left V 4 bases short and J 1 base short, with 7 bases between. CDR1 is MGHRA and CDR2 is YSYEKL in the germline V gene. The CDR3 length is 13 residues.

The chain carries TRBV5-5 and TRBJ2-7; no firm D call. The CDR3 is 12 residues long. Germline V gene lookup returns CDR1 SGHKS and CDR2 YYEKEE (reference sequence). Trimming stripped 0 bases from V and 2 bases from J, with 3 bases between. This CDR3 reads CASSLAAYEQYF. The CDR3 DNA reads TGTGCCAGCAGCTTGGCCGCCTACGAGCAGTACTTC.

This sequence joins TRBV3-1 (or the pseudogene TRBV3-2) and TRBJ2-7, with D perhaps matching TRBD2 (7 bases). Between the trimmed V and J ends, which lost 7 bases and 6 bases, there was a span of 13 bases. This CDR3 contains 12 residues. Germline lookup yields CDR1 LGHDT and CDR2 YNNKEL (reference sequence). The CDR3 region has the DNA TGTGCCAGCAAGGGGGGGCTGGGCGAGCAGTACTTC. Translated: CASKGGLGEQYF.

The J gene is TRBJ2-1, the V gene TRBV5-4; tentatively, D is TRBD1 (6 bases). The CDR3 covers 15 residues. V dropped 4 bases and J dropped 4 bases, with 15 bases sitting between them. Germline V CDR1 and CDR2: SGHNT, YYREEE (reference sequence). The CDR3 DNA reads as TGTGCCAGCAGCCCTCTCCGGGACACTTACAATGAGCAGTTCTTC. Its translation is CASSPLRDTYNEQFF.